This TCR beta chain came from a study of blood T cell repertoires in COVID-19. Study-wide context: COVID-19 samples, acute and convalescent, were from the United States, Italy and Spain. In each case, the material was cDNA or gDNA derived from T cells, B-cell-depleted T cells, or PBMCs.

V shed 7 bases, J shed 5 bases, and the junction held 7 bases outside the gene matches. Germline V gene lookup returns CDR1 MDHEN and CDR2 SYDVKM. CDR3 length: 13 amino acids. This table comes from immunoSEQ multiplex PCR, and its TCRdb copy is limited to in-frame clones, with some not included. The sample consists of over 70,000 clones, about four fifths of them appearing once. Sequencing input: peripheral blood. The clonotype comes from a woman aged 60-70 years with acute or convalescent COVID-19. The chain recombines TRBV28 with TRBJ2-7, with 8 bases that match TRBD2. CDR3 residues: CASKTSDLDEQYF. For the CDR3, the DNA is TGTGCCAGCAAGACTAGCGACTTGGACGAGCAGTACTTC.